The sequence of this T cell receptor (beta chain) was determined in a study of T-cell reconstitution after alpha-beta-depleted transplantation in children. Comment on this clonotype: The target antigen is unknown.

Overall study results and limits: Several hundred rapidly expanded clones from non-depleted graft cells reportedly supplied alpha-beta T cells about two months post-transplant.

V shed 0 bases, J shed 1 base, and the junction held 7 bases outside the gene matches. The CDR3 is made up of 16 amino acids. Germline V gene data show CDR1 as GTSNPN and CDR2 as SVGIG (reference sequence). Unique molecular identifiers were used to barcode this TCRbeta library. TCRdb called the PCR reads again in MiXCR, with one record for every CDR3 protein. The repertoire holds almost 600,000 distinct CDR3 sequences, with approximately 30% as singletons. Sequencing was performed on PBMCs, taken before TCRalphabeta/CD19-depleted stem cell transplant. The rearrangement uses TRBV30 and TRBJ2-5, with 8 nucleotides matching TRBD2. The receptor's source is a boy younger than two with Wiskott-Aldrich syndrome, due to receive a stem cell transplant. The CDR3 sequence: CAWSVLTGGSQETQYF. DNA of the CDR3: TGTGCCTGGAGTGTACTAACGGGAGGGAGCCAAGAGACCCAGTACTTC.